The rows below give T cell receptor beta chains drawn from one sample of a study of cytomegalovirus exposure and HLA in healthy donors. This table comes from immunoSEQ multiplex PCR, and its TCRdb copy is limited to in-frame clones, with some not included. The data hold 150,000 to 200,000 clones, with roughly 71% observed a single time. Sequenced sample: PBMCs. These TCRs come from a girl under 18 in good health and CMV-seronegative. Both conserved end residues are part of each CDR3. The order of the fields is clone size, J gene, V gene, D gene, CDR3 protein, CDR3 DNA. A D gene is named only where the DNA matches it firmly. Size is omitted from some rows. Given values are once, few, many or a class for expanded clones.

- | TRBJ2-5 | TRBV9 | TRBD2 | CASSIRGGQGETQYF | TGTGCCAGCAGCATCCGGGGGGGCCAGGGGGAGACCCAGTACTTC
- | TRBJ2-1 | TRBV4-1 | - | CASSQEWGVQFF | TGCGCCAGCAGCCAAGAATGGGGGGTCCAGTTCTTC
- | TRBJ1-3 | TRBV27 | - | CASSLSGGIRNTIYF | TGTGCCAGCAGTTTATCGGGGGGTATTCGAAACACCATATATTTT
- | TRBJ2-7 | TRBV6-1 | TRBD1 | CASSDGTVLEQYF | TGTGCCAGCAGTGACGGGACAGTTCTCGAGCAGTACTTC
- | TRBJ1-1 | TRBV19 | - | CASRISADTEAFF | TGTGCCAGTCGTATAAGTGCGGACACTGAAGCTTTCTTT
few | TRBJ1-2 | TRBV2 | TRBD1 | CAMTGAKTF | TGTGCCATGACAGGGGCTAAGACCTTC
- | TRBJ2-6 | TRBV6-5 | - | CASRLTGHGANVLTF | TGTGCCAGCAGGCTGACAGGACATGGGGCCAACGTCCTGACTTTC
once | TRBJ1-3 | TRBV18 | - | CASSPPGQTISGNTIYF | TGTGCCAGCTCACCGCCAGGACAGACGATCTCTGGAAACACCATATATTTT
few | TRBJ2-1 | TRBV5-1 | TRBD2 | CASSLLAGVHNEQFF | TGCGCCAGCAGCTTACTAGCGGGGGTACACAATGAGCAGTTCTTC
once | TRBJ1-1 | TRBV19 | - | CASSIPEAEAFF | TGTGCCAGTAGTATACCGGAGGCTGAAGCTTTCTTT
- | TRBJ1-4 | TRBV19 | TRBD1 | CASSMDRGEKLFF | TGTGCCAGTAGTATGGACAGGGGCGAAAAACTGTTTTTT
few | TRBJ2-2 | TRBV11-2 | TRBD1 | CASSSGTVNTGELFF | TGTGCCAGCAGCTCCGGGACAGTGAACACCGGGGAGCTGTTTTTT
- | TRBJ1-6 | TRBV5-1 | TRBD1 | CASSFQGQGDSPLHF | TGCGCCAGCAGCTTTCAGGGCCAGGGGGATTCACCCCTCCACTTT
- | TRBJ1-6 | TRBV5-1 | - | CASSLVPIGGDSPLHF | TGCGCCAGCAGCTTGGTACCTATCGGGGGGGATTCACCCCTCCACTTT
- | TRBJ1-1 | TRBV10-3 | - | CASSRHGFAENTEAFF | TGTGCCTCCTCCCGACACGGCTTCGCAGAGAACACTGAAGCTTTCTTT
- | TRBJ2-7 | TRBV29-1 | TRBD2 | CSGLTSGGFGSYEQYF | TGCAGCGGGCTAACTAGCGGGGGTTTTGGCTCCTACGAGCAGTACTTC
few | TRBJ2-5 | TRBV7-9 | - | CASSSVLQGGTRSTQYF | TGTGCCAGCAGCTCAGTTTTACAGGGGGGGACAAGATCGACCCAGTACTTC
- | TRBJ1-5 | TRBV2 | - | CASSWQGGQPQHF | TGTGCCAGCAGTTGGCAGGGCGGTCAGCCCCAGCATTTT
- | TRBJ2-2 | TRBV4-1 | TRBD1 | CASSQGDRNTGELFF | TGCGCCAGCAGCCAAGGGGACAGGAACACCGGGGAGCTGTTTTTT
- | TRBJ1-6 | TRBV9 | - | CASSVDNNSPLHF | TGTGCCAGCAGCGTAGACAACAATTCACCCCTCCACTTT
few | TRBJ1-1 | TRBV6-1 | - | CASSDGYGGTEAFF | TGTGCCAGCAGTGATGGGTACGGGGGCACTGAAGCTTTCTTT
- | TRBJ1-4 | TRBV6-5 | TRBD1 | CASSPRQGENEKLFF | TGTGCCAGCAGTCCCCGACAGGGCGAGAATGAAAAACTGTTTTTT
few | TRBJ1-1 | TRBV6-5 | - | CASSYEGGKVEAFF | TGTGCCAGCAGTTACGAGGGGGGGAAGGTTGAAGCTTTCTTT
- | TRBJ2-7 | TRBV19 | - | CASSPRTEPYEQYF | TGTGCCAGTAGTCCTCGGACAGAACCCTACGAGCAGTACTTC
- | TRBJ1-1 | TRBV2 | - | CASSADREAFF | TGTGCCAGCAGCGCGGACAGAGAAGCTTTCTTT
- | TRBJ2-1 | TRBV11-2 | - | CASSLPIIRENEQFF | TGTGCCAGCAGCTTACCAATTATTAGGGAGAATGAGCAGTTCTTC
- | TRBJ1-1 | TRBV7-9 | - | CASSFKTEAFF | TGTGCCAGCAGCTTCAAAACTGAAGCTTTCTTT
- | TRBJ1-2 | TRBV4-1 | - | CASSQDLATGYGYTF | TGCGCCAGCAGCCAAGATCTAGCGACGGGGTATGGCTACACCTTC
few | TRBJ2-3 | TRBV6-1 | - | CASSDSRSTDTQYF | TGTGCCAGCAGTGATTCCAGGAGCACAGATACGCAGTATTTT
- | TRBJ1-2 | TRBV2 | TRBD1 | CASSDPRRDRGHGYTF | TGTGCCAGCAGCGACCCTAGAAGGGACAGGGGACACGGCTACACCTTC
- | TRBJ1-1 | TRBV27 | - | CASSLFGQLIGGNTEAFF | TGTGCCAGCAGTTTATTCGGACAGCTGATAGGTGGGAACACTGAAGCTTTCTTT
- | TRBJ2-1 | TRBV10-1 | TRBD2 | CASSEVVRGGEQFF | TGCGCCAGCAGTGAGGTGGTGCGGGGGGGTGAGCAGTTCTTC
- | TRBJ2-1 | TRBV6-5 | TRBD2 | CASRSGGGALEEQFF | TGTGCCAGCAGATCTGGCGGGGGGGCCCTAGAGGAGCAGTTCTTC
- | TRBJ1-5 | TRBV5-6 | TRBD1 | CASSLEGDRVNQPQHF | TGTGCCAGCAGCTTGGAGGGCGACAGGGTCAATCAGCCCCAGCATTTT
few | TRBJ1-5 | TRBV19 | TRBD1 | CASHKDRDYQPQHF | TGTGCCAGCCACAAGGACAGGGATTATCAGCCCCAGCATTTT
- | TRBJ1-3 | TRBV10-3 | TRBD1 | CAISERQGAKGNTIYF | TGTGCCATCAGTGAGAGACAGGGGGCGAAGGGAAACACCATATATTTT
- | TRBJ2-3 | TRBV9 | TRBD2 | CASSVVGGGGIDTQYF | TGTGCCAGCAGCGTAGTAGGCGGGGGGGGAATAGATACGCAGTATTTT
- | TRBJ2-5 | TRBV2 | TRBD2 | CASSEGLAGPTQYF | TGTGCCAGCAGTGAAGGACTAGCGGGGCCCACCCAGTACTTC
few | TRBJ1-2 | TRBV28 | TRBD1 | CASSLDRADGYTF | TGTGCCAGCAGTTTGGACAGGGCCGACGGCTACACCTTC
- | TRBJ1-2 | TRBV28 | - | CASRPLMERPTF | TGTGCCAGCAGACCCCTAATGGAGCGACCCACCTTC
- | TRBJ1-6 | TRBV4-1 | TRBD1 | CATESGQSNSPLHF | TGCGCCACCGAGTCGGGACAGTCTAATTCACCCCTCCACTTT
- | TRBJ1-2 | TRBV6-6 | - | CASISLDQNYGYTF | TGTGCCAGCATTTCACTAGATCAGAACTATGGCTACACCTTC
- | TRBJ2-7 | TRBV15 | TRBD1 | CATSSPRQGRLEQYF | TGTGCCACCAGCAGCCCGAGACAGGGTCGGCTCGAGCAGTACTTC
- | TRBJ2-1 | TRBV6-4 | TRBD2 | CASSEGLAGGQRDEQFF | TGTGCCAGCAGTGAGGGACTAGCGGGGGGGCAGAGGGATGAGCAGTTCTTC
- | TRBJ1-4 | TRBV28 | - | CASSTPVLNEKLFF | TGTGCCAGCAGTACCCCCGTGCTAAATGAAAAACTGTTTTTT
- | TRBJ2-1 | TRBV9 | - | CASSVGEGDEQFF | TGTGCCAGCAGCGTAGGTGAGGGAGATGAGCAGTTCTTC
few | TRBJ2-3 | TRBV5-8 | TRBD2 | CASSLGLAGSTDTQYF | TGTGCCAGCAGCTTGGGGCTAGCGGGGTCCACAGATACGCAGTATTTT